The 14 T cell receptor beta chains reported below all come from one sample, sequenced in a study of OX40 agonist ivuxolimab in advanced cancers. Profiled with immunoSEQ multiplex PCR; TCRdb holds only in-frame clones, not every one. The sample gives approximately 72,000 clones, around 83% of which show up once; approximately 1.5% is in the top ten. Material: CD4+ or CD8+ T cells sorted from blood, obtained in a trial of the OX40 agonist ivuxolimab. These TCRs come from an adult with an advanced solid tumor such as melanoma, head and neck, liver or kidney cancer.

The gene calls are TRBV19 and TRBJ2-7; TRBD2 matches at 7 bases. The CDR3 totals 14 residues. Trimming took 3 bases from V and 3 from J; bases not matched to a gene: 5. Germline V gives CDR1 LNHDA, CDR2 SQIVND (reference sequence). CDR3 sequence: CASSIGGSGYEQYF. The CDR3 region has the DNA TGTGCCAGTAGTATCGGCGGGAGCGGCTACGAGCAGTACTTC.

V and J are TRBV5-1 and TRBJ2-7; D is undetermined. This CDR3 has 14 amino acids. Looked up from germline, CDR1 is SGHRS and CDR2 is YFSETQ. Trimming removed 3 bases at V and 3 bases at J, with 13 bases between. In DNA form, the CDR3 reads TGCGCCAGCAGCTCTAGATCAGACGGCTACGAGCAGTACTTC. Amino acid sequence: CASSSRSDGYEQYF.

This chain uses TRBV15 with TRBJ2-3; D perhaps matches TRBD1 (5 bases). The germline CDR1 and CDR2 sequences are LNHNV and YYDKDF (reference sequence). CDR3 size: 14 residues. V was cut by 3 bases and J by 6 bases, with 13 bases left in between. CDR3 DNA: TGTGCCACCAGCAGCTCCGGTGGGGCGGATACGCAGTATTTT. Translating it yields CATSSSGGADTQYF.

This chain links TRBV10-3 with TRBJ1-5; TRBD1 matches at 12 bases. The CDR3 is 17 amino acids. Trimming removed 5 bases from V and 6 bases from J; junction bases left unmatched: 11. The V gene's germline CDR1 is ENHRY and CDR2 SYGVKD. The CDR3 region has the DNA TGTGCCATCAGTTCGTACCCGGGACAGGGGGCCGGTCAGCCCCAGCATTTT. This sequence encodes CAISSYPGQGAGQPQHF.

With respect to this clone: One end of the junction varies from germline; a read error may be responsible. The rearrangement links TRBV11-2 to TRBJ2-1; TRBD2 matches 9 bases. Germline V gene lookup returns CDR1 SGHAT and CDR2 FQNNGV. The CDR3 has 14 amino acids. The DNA of the CDR3 is TGTGCCAGCAGTTTAGCGGGAGACACTAGTGAGCAGTTCTTC. Protein: CASSLAGDTSEQFF.

This sequence joins TRBV5-4 and TRBJ2-3; weak D call: TRBD2 (5 bases). This CDR3 has 14 residues. V lost 1 base to trimming and J lost 9 bases, with 15 bases between them. CDR1 is SGHNT, CDR2 YYREEE, per germline (reference sequence). The CDR3 coding sequence is TGTGCCAGCAGCTTGTCTCTGGCGGAGGACACGCAGTATTTT. Translating it yields CASSLSLAEDTQYF.

This chain links TRBV15 with TRBJ2-7; 9 bases map to TRBD1. V trimming: 0 bases; J trimming: 3 bases; junction bases outside the gene matches: 6. This CDR3 has 16 amino acids. Germline CDR1 is LNHNV and CDR2 is YYDKDF (reference sequence). This CDR3 reads CATSREGGTGLYEQYF. CDR3 in DNA: TGTGCCACCAGCAGAGAGGGAGGGACAGGGCTCTACGAGCAGTACTTC.

The gene calls are TRBV5-1 and TRBJ1-6; 10 bases are shared with TRBD1. This CDR3 has 16 amino acids. Unmatched junction bases numbered 11, after V lost 3 bases and J lost 11 bases. Germline CDR1 reads SGHRS; CDR2 reads YFSETQ. The CDR3 nucleotides are TGCGCCAGCAGCTCCGGGACAGGGGATGGGTCGGCACCCCTCCACTTT. Protein: CASSSGTGDGSAPLHF. The full variable domain, its missing parts supplied by reference TRBV5-1 and TRBJ1-6, is KAGVTQTPRYLIKTRGQQVTLSCSPISGHRSVSWYQQTPGQGLQFLFEYFSETQRNKGNFPGRFSGRQFSNSRSEMNVSTLELGDSALYLCASSSGTGDGSAPLHFGNGTRLTVT.

J is TRBJ2-2 and V is TRBV7-9; D may match TRBD1 or TRBD2 (5 bases each). Trimming took off 5 bases at V and 2 bases at J, with 15 bases between the two ends. CDR1 SEHNR and CDR2 FQNEAQ come from the germline V gene (reference sequence). This CDR3 has 16 residues. The CDR3 DNA reads as TGTGCCAGCAGCATATGGGACGGACTCAACACCGGGGAGCTGTTTTTT. Its translation: CASSIWDGLNTGELFF. Filled out from reference TRBV7-9 and TRBJ2-2, the complete variable domain reads DTGVSQNPRHKITKRGQNVTFRCDPISEHNRLYWYRQTLGQGPEFLTYFQNEAQLEKSRLLSDRFSAERPKGSFSTLEIQRTEQGDSAMYLCASSIWDGLNTGELFFGEGSRLTVL.

The V gene is TRBV23-1, the J gene TRBJ2-6; TRBD1 is a possible D gene (5 bases). TRBV23-1 is given ORF status, its function remaining uncertain. V lost 0 bases and J lost 2, with 5 bases in between. CDR3 length equals 15 residues. Here the CDR3 DNA reads TGCGCCAGCAGTCAATCCAGGGCTGGGGCCAACGTCCTGACTTTC. It encodes CASSQSRAGANVLTF.

This sequence joins TRBV6-1 and TRBJ2-3; D could derive from TRBD1 or TRBD2 (6 bases each). The V end was cut by 8 bases, the J end by 3 bases, with 12 bases between. The CDR3 sequence is 13 residues long. Germline CDR1 and CDR2: MNHNS and SASEGT. This CDR3 is CASEQGGTDTQYF. The CDR3 DNA is TGTGCCAGCGAACAGGGAGGTACAGATACGCAGTATTTT.

This clone has just one count. This chain links TRBV9 with TRBJ2-1, with 8 positions matching TRBD2. The V segment lost 3 bases and the J segment 4 bases; nucleotides outside the gene matches: 12. There are 17 residues in the CDR3. The germline V gene has CDR1 SGDLS and CDR2 YYNGEE. CDR3 protein: CASSAGGDGTAYNEQFF. The CDR3 DNA is TGTGCCAGCAGCGCGGGAGGGGACGGAACTGCGTACAATGAGCAGTTCTTC.

The V call is TRBV13, the J call TRBJ2-7, with TRBD2 matching 12 bases. The V segment lost 2 bases and the J segment 3 bases; nucleotides outside the gene matches: 5. CDR1 and CDR2 (germline): PRHDT, FYEKMQ (reference sequence). The length of the CDR3 is 16 residues. Here the CDR3 DNA reads TGTGCCAGCAGCTTAACCCCGACTAGCGGGAGCTACGAGCAGTACTTC. Encoded protein: CASSLTPTSGSYEQYF.

The chain carries TRBV7-2 and TRBJ2-7; D may be TRBD2 (7 bases). V dropped 2 bases and J dropped 5 bases, with 16 bases sitting between them. The CDR3 totals 15 residues. Germline-derived CDR1 and CDR2 are SGHTA and FQGNSA. CDR3 amino acids: CASSLFVGGGDEQYF. CDR3 sequence (DNA): TGTGCCAGCAGCTTATTCGTTGGGGGGGGCGACGAGCAGTACTTC.